The 29 T cell receptor beta chains reported below all come from one sample, sequenced in a study of identical twins. MiXCR, run by TCRdb on the 5' RACE reads, gives a single entry per CDR3 protein. This table has roughly 470,000 distinct CDR3 sequences, more than 13% appearing once. The same sample was also studied in work on yellow fever vaccine responses in identical twins.

Sequenced input: CD4+ T cells sorted from blood. These receptors were collected from a woman younger than 30 in good health.

This clonotype was seen a few times. The chain employs TRBV5-1 and TRBJ2-2, with D perhaps assigned TRBD1 or TRBD2 (5 bases each). The CDR3 sequence is 15 residues long. Germline CDR1 is SGHRS and CDR2 is YFSETQ. Deletions cut 4 bases from V and 4 bases from J, with 14 bases between. DNA of the CDR3: TGCGCCAGCAGCCCCCCTGGGGGATTCACCGGGGAGCTGTTTTTT. Translated, it gives CASSPPGGFTGELFF.

This chain uses TRBV7-9 with TRBJ2-1, with 12 bases aligning to TRBD2. The V segment lost 5 bases and the J segment 6 bases; nucleotides outside the gene matches: 5. Germline CDR1 is SEHNR and CDR2 is FQNEAQ (reference sequence). The CDR3 is made up of 15 amino acids. The CDR3 region is CASSRLAGEVNEQFF. Written as DNA, the CDR3 is TGTGCCAGCAGCCGACTAGCGGGAGAGGTCAATGAGCAGTTCTTC.

This clonotype was detected many times. The V call is TRBV7-3, the J call TRBJ1-1; D may be TRBD1 (5 bases). Deletions cut 6 bases from V and 1 base from J, with 9 bases between. Germline-derived CDR1 and CDR2 are SGHTA and FQGTGA. The CDR3 is made up of 13 amino acids. The CDR3 sequence is CASRKQENTEAFF. CDR3 nucleotides: TGTGCCAGCAGAAAACAGGAGAACACTGAAGCTTTCTTT.

In its sample, this clonotype was seen a few times. The chain combines TRBV3-1 with TRBJ1-5, with D perhaps TRBD1 (5 bases). The CDR3 runs 16 residues. V shed 0 bases and J shed 2 bases, with 11 bases lying between them. Germline values: CDR1 LGHDT, CDR2 YNNKEL (reference sequence). Here the CDR3 DNA reads TGTGCCAGCAGCCAAGATGGTAGCAGGGGCAATCAGCCCCAGCATTTT. It codes for CASSQDGSRGNQPQHF.

The CDR3 DNA sequence: TGTGCCAGCAGCTTCTCCCGGAGGGCTGAAGCTTTCTTT. This gives the protein CASSFSRRAEAFF. The chain recombines TRBV7-2 with TRBJ1-1; D uncertain. Between the trimmed V and J ends, which lost 3 bases and 6 bases, there was a span of 11 bases. CDR1 is SGHTA and CDR2 is FQGNSA in the germline V gene. The CDR3 totals 13 residues.

This clonotype showed up many times. The chain carries TRBV12-3 or TRBV12-4 and TRBJ2-4; 7 nucleotides match TRBD2. V lost 5 bases to trimming and J lost 6 bases; unmatched junction nucleotides: 7. This CDR3 is 14 amino acids long. CDR3 residues: CASSPGLLLNIQYF. In DNA, the CDR3 is TGTGCCAGCAGTCCGGGACTACTACTAAACATTCAGTACTTC.

This clonotype was observed a handful of times. This chain joins TRBV30 and TRBJ2-3; 8 nucleotides match TRBD2. Germline CDR1 GTSNPN, CDR2 SVGIG (reference sequence). This CDR3 is 17 amino acids long. The V and J ends lost 0 bases and 0 bases, in that order; junction bases with no gene match: 8. The CDR3 region is CAWSVAAGGRSTDTQYF. The CDR3 DNA follows: TGTGCCTGGAGTGTAGCTGCGGGGGGCCGGAGCACAGATACGCAGTATTTT. The full variable domain, with the rest looked up from reference TRBV30 and TRBJ2-3, is SQTIHQWPATLVQPVGSPLSLECTVEGTSNPNLYWYRQAAGRGLQLLFYSVGIGQISSEVPQNLSASRPQDRQFILSSKKLLLSDSGFYLCAWSVAAGGRSTDTQYFGPGTRLTVL.

The genes are TRBV10-3 and TRBJ1-5; D is unresolved. The CDR3 spans 16 residues. V gave up 2 bases and J gave up 0 bases, with 11 bases separating them. Germline values: CDR1 ENHRY, CDR2 SYGVKD. Written as DNA, the CDR3 is TGTGCCATCAGTGAGCGGGCTGGGAATAGCAATCAGCCCCAGCATTTT. Amino acids: CAISERAGNSNQPQHF.

This clonotype was seen more than once but under ten times. This chain uses TRBV6-5 with TRBJ2-3; 11 bases line up with TRBD1. The CDR3 contains 17 residues. CDR1 and CDR2 from the germline V gene are MNHEY and SVGAGI. J gave up 3 bases and V 0 bases, and 5 bases lay outside the gene matches. CDR3 loop: CASSYSGQGEGTDTQYF. CDR3 nucleotides: TGTGCCAGCAGTTACTCGGGACAGGGGGAAGGTACAGATACGCAGTATTTT.

This clonotype was seen only a few times. The chain has TRBV20-1 and TRBJ2-1; 13 bases align to TRBD2. This CDR3 comprises 14 residues. The ends lost 6 bases at V and 7 bases at J; junction bases unmatched: 6. Germline CDR1 DFQATT, CDR2 SNEGSKA (reference sequence). The CDR3 protein is CSATGTSGINEQFF. The CDR3 DNA sequence: TGCAGTGCAACCGGGACTAGCGGGATAAATGAGCAGTTCTTC.

The chain is built from TRBV24-1 and TRBJ2-3, with 9 bases fitting TRBD2. V lost 4 bases, J lost 3 bases, and 7 bases stayed unmatched. The CDR3 covers 16 residues. Germline-derived CDR1 and CDR2 are KGHDR and SFDVKD. The chain's CDR3 is CATSEVSGSGTDTQYF. The CDR3 DNA follows: TGTGCCACCAGTGAGGTTAGCGGGAGTGGGACAGATACGCAGTATTTT.

This clonotype was seen repeatedly, ten times or more. J is TRBJ2-3 and V is TRBV12-3 or TRBV12-4; D ambiguous. V gave up 10 bases and J gave up 2 bases, with 13 bases separating them. The CDR3 runs to 13 residues. CDR3 region: CATVGRYTDTQYF. CDR3 coding DNA: TGTGCCACCGTTGGCCGGTACACAGATACGCAGTATTTT.

This clonotype has a handful of counts. The chain carries TRBV6-1 and TRBJ1-4; 10 bases line up with TRBD1. The junction had 11 bases not matched to a gene; V was cut back by 5 bases and J by 8 bases. Germline V CDR1 and CDR2: MNHNS, SASEGT. The CDR3 covers 16 residues. CDR3 residues: CASSRYSGTGDEKLFF. CDR3 coding DNA: TGTGCCAGCAGTCGCTACTCCGGGACAGGGGACGAAAAACTGTTTTTT.

This clonotype has only a few counts. The V and J genes are TRBV7-8 and TRBJ2-1; D remains unclear. Germline V gene sequence: CDR1 SGHVS, CDR2 FQNEAQ. Trimming removed 4 bases at V and 6 bases at J, with 13 bases between. The CDR3 loop spans 14 amino acids. CDR3 sequence (DNA): TGTGCCAGCAGCTCTGGCCTAGAAGGCAATGAGCAGTTCTTC. Translated, it gives CASSSGLEGNEQFF.

This clonotype was picked up a small number of times. The gene calls are TRBV27 and TRBJ2-6; D not resolved. Germline-derived CDR1 and CDR2 are MNHEY and SMNVEV (reference sequence). This CDR3 comprises 15 residues. V gave up 4 bases and J gave up 2 bases, with 9 bases separating them. CDR3 loop: CASSSPLAGANVLTF. Here the CDR3 DNA reads TGTGCCAGCAGTTCCCCTCTGGCTGGGGCCAACGTCCTGACTTTC.

This clonotype was picked up a small number of times. The V call is TRBV5-1, the J call TRBJ1-4; TRBD1 matches 12 bases. Per the germline V gene, CDR1 is SGHRS and CDR2 is YFSETQ. J gave up 8 bases and V 4 bases, and 6 bases lay outside the gene matches. The CDR3 sequence is 15 residues long. CDR3 nucleotides: TGCGCCAGCAGCCCGGGGGACAGGGGGCAAGAAAAACTGTTTTTT. Residues: CASSPGDRGQEKLFF.

V and J are TRBV30 and TRBJ2-7; 10 nucleotides line up with TRBD2. The ends lost 0 bases at V and 5 bases at J; junction bases unmatched: 19. Germline V gene lookup returns CDR1 GTSNPN and CDR2 SVGIG (reference sequence). The CDR3 loop spans 19 amino acids. CDR3: CAWSVTRGLASGSSNEQYF. The DNA for the CDR3 is TGTGCCTGGAGTGTAACCCGGGGGCTGGCTAGCGGGAGTTCGAACGAGCAGTACTTC.

This clonotype was observed a few times. This rearrangement joins TRBV7-9 to TRBJ2-3; 7 nucleotides match TRBD1. From germline, CDR1 is SEHNR and CDR2 FQNEAQ (reference sequence). V lost 4 bases to trimming and J lost 3 bases; unmatched junction nucleotides: 10. CDR3 length: 16 residues. The CDR3: CASSSPPRQGTDTQYF. The CDR3 coding sequence is TGTGCCAGCAGCTCCCCACCCAGACAGGGAACAGATACGCAGTATTTT.

This sequence joins TRBV7-2 and TRBJ2-3, with a weak D call TRBD2 (6 bases). The V and J ends lost 4 bases and 8 bases respectively, with 16 bases between them. The CDR3 is 14 amino acids. CDR1 SGHTA and CDR2 FQGNSA come from the germline V gene. The CDR3: CASSSSGTLGTQYF. The DNA of the CDR3 is TGTGCCAGCAGCTCTTCCGGGACTCTTGGTACGCAGTATTTT.

This chain uses TRBV11-3 with TRBJ2-1; D may be TRBD2 (6 bases). Germline CDR1 is SGHNT and CDR2 is YENEEA. This CDR3 region has 16 residues. Deletions cut 5 bases from V and 2 bases from J, with 16 bases between. For the CDR3, the DNA is TGTGCCAGCAGCGCCGGGAGTCGTCTAGCCTACAATGAGCAGTTCTTC. It yields the protein CASSAGSRLAYNEQFF.

This clonotype was counted only a few times. This CDR3 is CSVGLGGLPASEQFF. CDR3 DNA: TGCAGCGTGGGGCTCGGTGGTCTCCCCGCTAGCGAGCAGTTCTTC. J is TRBJ2-1 and V is TRBV29-1; D might be TRBD1 or TRBD2, each matching 5 bases. Per the germline V gene, CDR1 is SQVTM and CDR2 is ANQGSEA. V dropped 6 bases and J dropped 10 bases, with 25 bases sitting between them. CDR3 length: 15 amino acids.

J is TRBJ1-6 and V is TRBV25-1, with D unresolved. CDR3 length equals 13 residues. CDR1 is MGHDK and CDR2 is SYGVNS in the germline V gene. V lost 2 bases and J 10 bases, leaving 9 bases between the germline ends. CDR3 sequence (DNA): TGTGCCAGCAGTGAACGCACCGTGTCACCCCTCCACTTT. This codes for CASSERTVSPLHF.

The chain uses TRBV5-1 and TRBJ2-2; D possibly corresponds to TRBD1 (6 bases). CDR1 is SGHRS, CDR2 YFSETQ, per germline. Trimming took off 5 bases at V and 5 bases at J, with 19 bases between the two ends. This CDR3 comprises 16 residues. CDR3 loop: CASRGTGTTNTGELFF. In DNA, the CDR3 is TGCGCCAGCAGGGGGACCGGGACAACAAATACCGGGGAGCTGTTTTTT.

In its sample, this clonotype was seen a few times. The chain has TRBV7-2 and TRBJ2-7, with 8 bases that match TRBD1. V lost 1 base to trimming and J lost 6 bases; unmatched junction nucleotides: 8. The CDR3 is 15 amino acids. Germline V CDR1 and CDR2: SGHTA, FQGNSA. In nucleotides, the CDR3 is TGTGCCAGCAGCTTAGGAGGACAGGGAAGGCGCGAGCAGTACTTC. As protein: CASSLGGQGRREQYF.

This CDR3 reads CASSLGGEYTEAFF. CDR3 in DNA: TGTGCCAGCAGCTTAGGAGGGGAGTACACTGAAGCTTTCTTT. The V gene is TRBV7-3, the J gene TRBJ1-1; TRBD1 might be the D (5 bases). The germline V gene encodes CDR1 SGHTA and CDR2 FQGTGA. The ends were cut back, 2 bases at V and 3 bases at J, with 10 bases in the middle. This CDR3 is 14 amino acids long.

This clonotype was counted a few times. The chain couples TRBV11-2 to TRBJ2-7; 7 nucleotides line up with TRBD1. The germline V gene has CDR1 SGHAT and CDR2 FQNNGV. V gave up 4 bases and J gave up 4 bases; unmatched junction bases: 4. This CDR3 has 13 residues. CDR3 bases: TGTGCCAGCAGCTCGGGACAGATGTACGAGCAGTACTTC. Protein product: CASSSGQMYEQYF.

The chain recombines TRBV30 with TRBJ1-2; D not resolved. The V end lost 2 bases, the J end lost 3 bases, and 7 bases lay between the germline ends. The CDR3 length is 12 residues. Germline CDR1 is GTSNPN and CDR2 is SVGIG (reference sequence). The CDR3 DNA sequence: TGTGCCTGGAGTCGGAGGGACTATGGCTACACCTTC. This gives the protein CAWSRRDYGYTF.

CDR3 residues: CAFSSLGQYSKTSTDTQYF. The CDR3 DNA reads TGTGCCTTCAGTTCCCTGGGACAATATTCCAAGACTAGCACAGATACGCAGTATTTT. This chain links TRBV2 with TRBJ2-3; perhaps TRBD1 as D (6 bases). The CDR3 sequence is 19 residues long. The germline CDR1 and CDR2 sequences are SNHLY and FYNNEI. Trimming removed 11 bases from V and 0 bases from J, with 30 bases in between.

The chain combines TRBV6-4 with TRBJ2-1; 15 bases map to TRBD2. The CDR3 covers 18 residues. The germline V gene has CDR1 MRHNA and CDR2 SNTAGT. V was clipped by 2 bases and J by 2 bases; unmatched bases: 4. CDR3 in amino acids: CASSDRRTSGRAYNEQFF. DNA for the CDR3: TGTGCCAGCAGTGACCGGAGGACTAGCGGGAGGGCCTACAATGAGCAGTTCTTC.